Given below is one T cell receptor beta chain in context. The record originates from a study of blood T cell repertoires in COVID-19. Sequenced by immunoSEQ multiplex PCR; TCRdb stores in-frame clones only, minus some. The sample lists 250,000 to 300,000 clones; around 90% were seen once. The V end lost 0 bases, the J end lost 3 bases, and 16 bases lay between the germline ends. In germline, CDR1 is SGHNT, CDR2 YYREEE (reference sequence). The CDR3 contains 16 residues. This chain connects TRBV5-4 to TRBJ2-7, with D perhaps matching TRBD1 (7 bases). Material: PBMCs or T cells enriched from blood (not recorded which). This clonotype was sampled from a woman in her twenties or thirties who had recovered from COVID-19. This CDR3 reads CASSLAAGGPRYEQYF. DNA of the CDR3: TGTGCCAGCAGCTTGGCCGCAGGGGGGCCACGCTACGAGCAGTACTTC. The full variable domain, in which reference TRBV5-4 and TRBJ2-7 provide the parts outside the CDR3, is ETGVTQSPTHLIKTRGQQVTLRCSSQSGHNTVSWYQQALGQGPQFIFQYYREEENGRGNFPPRFSGLQFPNYSSELNVNALELDDSALYLCASSLAAGGPRYEQYFGPGTRLTVT.